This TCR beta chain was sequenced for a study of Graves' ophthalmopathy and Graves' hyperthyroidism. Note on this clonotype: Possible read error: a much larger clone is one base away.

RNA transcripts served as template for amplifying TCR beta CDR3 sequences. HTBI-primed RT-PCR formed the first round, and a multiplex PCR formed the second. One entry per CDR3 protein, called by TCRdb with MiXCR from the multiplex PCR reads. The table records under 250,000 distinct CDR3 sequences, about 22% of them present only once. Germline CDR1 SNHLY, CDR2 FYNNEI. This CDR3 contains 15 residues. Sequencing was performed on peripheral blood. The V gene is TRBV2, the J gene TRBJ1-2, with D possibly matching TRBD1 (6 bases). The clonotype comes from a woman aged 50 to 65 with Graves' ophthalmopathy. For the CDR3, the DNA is TGTGTCAGCAGTGTTGGCAGGGGCCTTAACTATGGCTACACCTTC. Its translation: CVSSVGRGLNYGYTF. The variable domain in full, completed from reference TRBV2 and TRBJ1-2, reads EPEVTQTPSHQVTQMGQEVILRCVPISNHLYFYWYRQILGQKVEFLVSFYNNEISEKSEIFDDQFSVERPDGSNFTLKIRSTKLEDSAMYFCVSSVGRGLNYGYTFGSGTRLTVV.